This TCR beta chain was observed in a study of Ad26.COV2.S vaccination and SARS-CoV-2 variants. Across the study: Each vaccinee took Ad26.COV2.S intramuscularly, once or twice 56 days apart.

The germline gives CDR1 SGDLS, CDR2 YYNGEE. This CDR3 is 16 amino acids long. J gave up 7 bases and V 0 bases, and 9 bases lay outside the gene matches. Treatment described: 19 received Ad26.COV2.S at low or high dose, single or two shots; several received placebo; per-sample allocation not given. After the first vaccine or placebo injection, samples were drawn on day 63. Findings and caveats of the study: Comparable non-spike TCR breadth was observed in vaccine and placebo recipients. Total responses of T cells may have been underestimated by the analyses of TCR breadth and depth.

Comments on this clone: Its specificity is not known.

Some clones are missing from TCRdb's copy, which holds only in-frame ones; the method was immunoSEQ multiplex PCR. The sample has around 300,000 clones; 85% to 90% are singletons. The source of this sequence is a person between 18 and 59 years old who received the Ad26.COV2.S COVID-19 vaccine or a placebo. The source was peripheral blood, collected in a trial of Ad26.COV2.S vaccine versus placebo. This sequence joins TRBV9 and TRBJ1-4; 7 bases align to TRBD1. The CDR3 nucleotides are TGTGCCAGCAGCGTAGGAATGGCAGGGGGAGGTGAAAAACTGTTTTTT. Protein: CASSVGMAGGGEKLFF.